This is a list of T cell receptor beta chains from one sample in a study of T cells of healthy individuals. TCRdb re-derived calls from the 5' RACE reads in MiXCR, one entry per CDR3 protein. In the table there are about 100,000 distinct CDR3 sequences, approximately 16% of which are singletons. These receptor sequences come from a human donor in good health. Both conserved end residues are part of each CDR3. A D gene is named only where the DNA matches it firmly. Some rows have no size entry. The others give once, few or many, or a class for an expanded clone.

TRBV23-1	TRBJ2-2	TRBD1	few	TGCGCCAGCATTTCTTTCCGGGACAGGGGGCGCTTCGGGGAGCTGTTTTTT	CASISFRDRGRFGELFF
TRBV2	TRBJ2-2	-	many	TGTGCCAGCAGTGAATCGGGCTACAACACCGGGGAGCTGTTTTTT	CASSESGYNTGELFF
TRBV9	TRBJ2-7	TRBD1	few	TGTGCCAGCAGCTCCCGCACAGGGGGCGGAGAGCAGTACTTC	CASSSRTGGGEQYF
TRBV28	TRBJ2-7	-	-	TGTGCCACTCGGGTCTCATCCCAGGTCGAGCAGTACTTC	CATRVSSQVEQYF
TRBV28	TRBJ2-5	TRBD2	many	TGTGCCAGCAGTTTAGGGGGTACTAGCGGGATTGGAGGAGAGACCCAGTACTTC	CASSLGGTSGIGGETQYF
TRBV6-2/TRBV6-3	TRBJ1-1	-	-	TGTGCCAGCAGTTTCGAGGGGCTAGGCACTGAAGCTTTCTTT	CASSFEGLGTEAFF
TRBV7-2	TRBJ2-5	TRBD1	-	TGTGCCAGCAGCCCCAGACAGGGGAGTTCAGAGACCCAGTACTTC	CASSPRQGSSETQYF
TRBV3-1	TRBJ2-1	-	-	TGTGCCAGCAGCCAAGCGGGTGAGCAGTTCTTC	CASSQAGEQFF
TRBV7-6	TRBJ2-7	-	-	TGTGCCAGCAGCGGTATGACGGGCTACGAGCAGTACTTC	CASSGMTGYEQYF
TRBV3-1	TRBJ1-1	-	-	TGTGCCAGCAGCCAATACGACAGGAACACTGAAGCTTTCTTT	CASSQYDRNTEAFF
TRBV20-1	TRBJ1-1	-	-	TGCAGTGCGCGAGGATTGGCTGAAGCTTTCTTT	CSARGLAEAFF
TRBV18	TRBJ2-5	-	many	TGTGCCAGCTCACCCCTAGCGGACCAGGGGGAGACCCAGTACTTC	CASSPLADQGETQYF
TRBV5-1	TRBJ2-4	-	few	TGCGCCAGCAGCATAGATAGCGGAAAAAACATTCAGTACTTC	CASSIDSGKNIQYF
TRBV20-1	TRBJ2-7	-	-	TGCAGTGCCAGTAGGGTGGGGGTCTACGAGCAGTACTTC	CSASRVGVYEQYF
TRBV5-5	TRBJ1-2	-	-	TGTGCCAGCAGCTTTCAGGGTTCTAACTATGGCTACACCTTC	CASSFQGSNYGYTF
TRBV7-9	TRBJ2-7	TRBD2	-	TGTGCCAGCAGCCCAGGACTAGCGGGAGAAGAGCAGTACTTC	CASSPGLAGEEQYF
TRBV6-2/TRBV6-3	TRBJ1-5	-	-	TGTGCCAGCAGTTACTCAGGGGCCCGGAAGAATCAGCCCCAGCATTTT	CASSYSGARKNQPQHF
TRBV30	TRBJ1-1	-	-	TGTGCCTGGAGCCCCCCGAACACTGAAGCTTTCTTT	CAWSPPNTEAFF
TRBV28	TRBJ2-7	-	many	TGTGCCAGCAGTTCGGGACCTCCGCAGTACTTC	CASSSGPPQYF
TRBV20-1	TRBJ2-4	-	-	TGCAGTGCTAGTGGCGGGGAGATAAACATTCAGTACTTC	CSASGGEINIQYF
TRBV6-5	TRBJ1-5	-	few	TGTGCCAGCAGTCTCCGGGGGGGGAGCGATCAGCCCCAGCATTTT	CASSLRGGSDQPQHF